The 4 T cell receptor beta chains reported below all come from one sample, sequenced in a study of T cells in women clearing cervical HPV infection. Libraries were prepared by immunoSEQ multiplex PCR; TCRdb keeps only in-frame clonotypes and omits some of them. The listing contains 30,000 to 35,000 clones. Sequencing used blood buffy coat. The source is a woman aged 18-70 years with a cervical HPV16 infection that either progressed to CIN3+ or cleared (not recorded which).

To note about this clone: The read comes to an end 3 residues before the CDR3 does, leaving the germline J gene to fill in the end. The chain couples TRBV20-1 to TRBJ2-3; D may correspond to TRBD1 or TRBD2 (7 bases each). Germline loops: CDR1 DFQATT, CDR2 SNEGSKA (reference sequence). The CDR3 totals 13 residues. The CDR3 is CSAGQVGGQPQYF. The part of the CDR3 DNA that was read is TGCAGTGCTGGACAGGTGGGAGGGCAGCCG.

To note about this clone: The read ends 3 residues early relative to the CDR3; the germline J gene fills the gap. The genes are TRBV20-1 and TRBJ2-3; 11 nucleotides agree with TRBD2. Trimming at V came to 3 bases and at J to 0 bases, leaving 5 bases not matched to a gene. The CDR3 totals 16 residues. Germline V gene lookup returns CDR1 DFQATT and CDR2 SNEGSKA (reference sequence). CDR3 sequence reads: CSASTSGGTSTDTQYF. The CDR3 bases that were read are TGCAGTGCTAGCACTAGCGGGGGAACTAGCACAGATACG.

Worth noting for this clone: The read finishes 3 residues shy of the CDR3 end, and the germline J gene is used to complete it. The J gene is TRBJ2-1, the V gene TRBV20-1; D perhaps matches TRBD1 (6 bases). Germline assignment: CDR1 DFQATT and CDR2 SNEGSKA (reference sequence). CDR3 length: 12 residues. Deletions cut 0 bases from V and 9 bases from J, with 9 bases between. CDR3 DNA (partial): TGCAGTGCTAGAGAGGGGGCCGGTGAG. Encoded protein: CSAREGAGE. The whole CDR3 protein reads CSAREGAGEQFF.

Concerning this clone itself: The DNA ends 3 residues before the CDR3 does, and the rest of the CDR3 is filled in from the germline J gene. The chain has TRBV18 and TRBJ1-2, with D tentatively TRBD1 (6 bases). The germline gives CDR1 KGHSH, CDR2 LQKENI. This CDR3 is built from 15 residues. The CDR3 reads CASSPTTGRYNDYTF. The covered CDR3 bases are TGTGCCAGCTCACCAACTACAGGGCGATACAATGAC. Filled out from reference TRBV18 and TRBJ1-2, the complete variable domain reads NAGVMQNPRHLVRRRGQEARLRCSPMKGHSHVYWYRQLPEEGLKFMVYLQKENIIDESGMPKERFSAEFPKEGPSILRIQQVVRGDSAAYFCASSPTTGRYNDYTFGSGTRLTVV.